The next 22 T cell receptor beta chains were all read from a single sample in a study of cytomegalovirus exposure and HLA in healthy donors. The protocol was immunoSEQ multiplex PCR, while the TCRdb copy is restricted to in-frame clones and leaves out a portion. The data contain about 360,000 clones, roughly 90% of them singletons. Specimen: PBMCs. The receptors originated from a woman aged 18 to 35 in good health and CMV-seronegative.

This clone was recorded a few times. The CDR3: CASSSTSTDTQYF. The CDR3 region has the DNA TGTGCCAGCAGCTCCACTAGCACAGATACGCAGTATTTT. The genes are TRBV7-3 and TRBJ2-3, with D unclear. Germline CDR1 SGHTA, CDR2 FQGTGA. This CDR3 has 13 residues. V was trimmed by 4 bases and J by 0 bases, leaving 5 bases between them.

There are a few counts of this clone. J is TRBJ2-7 and V is TRBV7-9, with 8 bases fitting TRBD2. V lost 5 bases and J lost 1; bases outside the gene matches: 7. Germline CDR1 SEHNR, CDR2 FQNEAQ (reference sequence). This CDR3 spans 15 amino acids. CDR3 nucleotide sequence: TGTGCCAGCAGCCGAGGGACTAGTGAGTCCTACGAGCAGTACTTC. Translated, it gives CASSRGTSESYEQYF.

The CDR3 sequence is CASSQSPRSSGNTIYF. CDR3 in DNA: TGCGCCAGCAGTCAATCACCGAGGAGCTCTGGAAACACCATATATTTT. The rearrangement joins TRBV23-1 to TRBJ1-3; D remains unclear. TRBV23-1 qualifies as an ORF whose function is uncertain. Trimming left V 0 bases short and J 0 bases short, with 9 bases between. The CDR3 consists of 16 residues.

On this clone itself: The identical CDR3 is also encoded by other nucleotide sequences in the sample. The chain has TRBV4-1 and TRBJ2-7, with D hard to call. Trimming pared 1 base from V and 3 bases from J, leaving 7 bases between. The CDR3 contains 13 residues. The germline V gene has CDR1 MGHRA and CDR2 YSYEKL. CDR3 in amino acids: CASSQAPVYEQYF. CDR3 nucleotide sequence: TGCGCCAGCAGCCAAGCGCCGGTCTACGAGCAGTACTTC.

The chain combines TRBV30 with TRBJ1-1; 7 bases fit TRBD1. CDR3 length: 13 residues. CDR1 and CDR2 (germline): GTSNPN, SVGIG (reference sequence). Trimming removed 3 bases from V and 0 bases from J; junction bases left unmatched: 1. The CDR3 sequence is CAWRQGLNTEAFF. CDR3 in DNA: TGTGCCTGGAGACAGGGGTTGAACACTGAAGCTTTCTTT.

The chain is built from TRBV6-6 and TRBJ2-1; 12 bases align to TRBD1. Per germline, CDR1 MNHNY and CDR2 SVGAGI (reference sequence). This CDR3 region has 13 residues. The ends lost 10 bases at V and 7 bases at J; junction bases unmatched: 5. This CDR3 is CATGTGGRNEQFF. The CDR3 DNA reads TGTGCCACCGGGACAGGGGGCCGGAATGAGCAGTTCTTC.

Concerning this clone itself: One end of the junction fails to match germline, which may point to a read error. V and J are TRBV2 and TRBJ1-1, with a weak D call TRBD1 (6 bases). The CDR3 loop spans 14 amino acids. Germline V gene lookup returns CDR1 SNHLY and CDR2 FYNNEI. The CDR3 region is CATSGGTINTEAFF. For the CDR3, the DNA is TGTGCCACCAGTGGGGGGACAATCAACACTGAAGCTTTCTTT.

The chain couples TRBV5-4 to TRBJ1-1; TRBD1 might be the D (5 bases). The CDR3 is made up of 13 amino acids. V lost 4 bases, J lost 7 bases, and 14 bases lay in between. Germline V CDR1 and CDR2: SGHNT, YYREEE (reference sequence). Here the CDR3 reads CASSPGAGIEAFF. The DNA for the CDR3 is TGTGCCAGCAGCCCTGGGGCGGGGATTGAAGCTTTCTTT.

The chain employs TRBV30 and TRBJ2-7; D is possibly TRBD2 (6 bases). This CDR3 has 13 residues. Germline-derived CDR1 and CDR2 are GTSNPN and SVGIG (reference sequence). Trimming cost V 7 bases and J 7 bases, with 20 bases left between them. The CDR3 bases are TGTGCCTTTCGACTAGATCCTCTTAGAGAGCAGTACTTC. It translates to CAFRLDPLREQYF.

The genes are TRBV18 and TRBJ2-5; 10 bases align to TRBD1. The CDR3 runs 16 residues. V gave up 8 bases and J gave up 2 bases; unmatched junction bases: 11. Looked up from germline, CDR1 is KGHSH and CDR2 is LQKENI. CDR3 in DNA: TGTGCCAGCGACCGAGGGACAGGGGAGCGGCAAGAGACCCAGTACTTC. Translating it yields CASDRGTGERQETQYF. The whole variable domain, filled in from reference TRBV18 and TRBJ2-5, reads NAGVMQNPRHLVRRRGQEARLRCSPMKGHSHVYWYRQLPEEGLKFMVYLQKENIIDESGMPKERFSAEFPKEGPSILRIQQVVRGDSAAYFCASDRGTGERQETQYFGPGTRLLVL.

The J gene is TRBJ1-5, the V gene TRBV19; D not certain. V was shortened by 3 bases and J by 4 bases, with 10 bases between the two germline ends. Germline V gene sequence: CDR1 LNHDA, CDR2 SQIVND (reference sequence). This CDR3 has 14 residues. The CDR3 region has the DNA TGTGCCAGTAGTATTGAGGGTCTGAATCAGCCCCAGCATTTT. Residues: CASSIEGLNQPQHF.

Notes on this clone: Relative to the germline gene, one junction end is altered; a read error may explain this. V is TRBV28 and J is TRBJ1-3, with 7 nucleotides matching TRBD1. This CDR3 comprises 12 residues. The germline V gene has CDR1 MDHEN and CDR2 SYDVKM. The CDR3 region is CASSLEGAGMNF. The CDR3 bases are TGTGCCAGCAGTTTAGAGGGGGCGGGGATGAATTTT.

V gene TRBV19 combines with J gene TRBJ2-7; the match to TRBD1 covers 11 bases. This CDR3 region has 15 residues. Germline assignment: CDR1 LNHDA and CDR2 SQIVND (reference sequence). With V trimmed by 10 bases and J by 7 bases, 15 bases remained unmatched. The CDR3 loop reads CATSTRGQGALEQYF. The CDR3 DNA sequence: TGTGCCACCTCCACGAGAGGACAGGGGGCGCTTGAGCAGTACTTC.

The rearrangement links TRBV19 to TRBJ1-2, with 10 bases fitting TRBD1. The germline CDR1 and CDR2 sequences are LNHDA and SQIVND (reference sequence). V trimming: 6 bases; J trimming: 3 bases; junction bases outside the gene matches: 7. The CDR3 contains 15 residues. The CDR3, as DNA: TGTGCCAGTAGAGAGACAGGGGGCGCGGACTATGGCTACACCTTC. Protein product: CASRETGGADYGYTF.

This clone has just one count. The gene calls are TRBV5-1 and TRBJ2-3; 12 bases align to TRBD1. Looked up from germline, CDR1 is SGHRS and CDR2 is YFSETQ. CDR3 length: 17 amino acids. J was trimmed by 5 bases and V by 2 bases; bases with no gene match: 9. CDR3 nucleotide sequence: TGCGCCAGCAGCTTCCGGGACAGGGGGCCTGCTGGAGATACGCAGTATTTT. This encodes CASSFRDRGPAGDTQYF. The whole variable domain, remainder taken from reference TRBV5-1 and TRBJ2-3, is KAGVTQTPRYLIKTRGQQVTLSCSPISGHRSVSWYQQTPGQGLQFLFEYFSETQRNKGNFPGRFSGRQFSNSRSEMNVSTLELGDSALYLCASSFRDRGPAGDTQYFGPGTRLTVL.

The V and J genes are TRBV15 and TRBJ2-4; D perhaps matches TRBD1 (6 bases). CDR1 LNHNV and CDR2 YYDKDF come from the germline V gene (reference sequence). The germline V and J ends were trimmed by 0 bases and 8 bases, with 14 bases remaining between them. This CDR3 is 15 amino acids long. CDR3 amino acids: CATSRDGQGYDIQYF. DNA for the CDR3: TGTGCCACCAGCAGAGATGGCCAGGGGTATGACATTCAGTACTTC.

The J gene is TRBJ2-1, the V gene TRBV30; 8 bases fit TRBD1. Trimming removed 5 bases from V and 8 bases from J; junction bases left unmatched: 2. Germline V lookup: CDR1 GTSNPN, CDR2 SVGIG (reference sequence). The CDR3 extends over 11 amino acids. In DNA, the CDR3 is TGTGCCTGGGGACAGGGCCATGAGCAGTTCTTC. Translated, it gives CAWGQGHEQFF.

This clone was observed a single time. The V call is TRBV10-3, the J call TRBJ1-1, with TRBD1 identical over 7 bases. CDR3 size: 11 residues. V lost 6 bases to trimming and J lost 6 bases; unmatched junction nucleotides: 1. The germline V gene has CDR1 ENHRY and CDR2 SYGVKD. The CDR3 protein is CAIRQGPEAFF. For the CDR3, the DNA is TGTGCCATCAGACAGGGGCCTGAAGCTTTCTTT.

The V call is TRBV5-8, the J call TRBJ2-1, with TRBD2 matching 7 bases. The CDR3 runs 16 residues. CDR1 and CDR2 (germline): SGHTS, YDEGEE. V dropped 0 bases and J dropped 5; count of bases not matched to a gene: 8. CDR3 sequence: CASSLAGDYDNNEQFF. CDR3 bases: TGTGCCAGCAGCTTGGCCGGGGACTACGATAACAATGAGCAGTTCTTC. Supplemented by reference TRBV5-8 and TRBJ2-1, the full variable domain reads EAGVTQSPTHLIKTRGQQATLRCSPISGHTSVYWYQQALGLGLQFLLWYDEGEERNRGNFPPRFSGRQFPNYSSELNVNALELEDSALYLCASSLAGDYDNNEQFFGPGTRLTVL.

The rearrangement uses TRBV29-1 and TRBJ1-2, with D uncertain. The CDR3 is made up of 11 amino acids. Germline V gene sequence: CDR1 SQVTM, CDR2 ANQGSEA. The CDR3 loop is CIASVHYGYTF. The CDR3 coding sequence is TGCATCGCTTCAGTTCACTATGGCTACACCTTC.

The genes are TRBV7-9 and TRBJ1-2; no clear D. Trimming took off 6 bases at V and 5 bases at J, with 10 bases between the two ends. This CDR3 spans 12 amino acids. The germline gives CDR1 SEHNR, CDR2 FQNEAQ (reference sequence). The CDR3 loop is CASSSSVYGYTF. In DNA, the CDR3 is TGTGCCAGCAGTTCATCGGTATATGGCTACACCTTC.

The V and J genes are TRBV7-2 and TRBJ1-1, with D unresolved. The CDR3 is 11 amino acids. CDR1 and CDR2 from the germline V gene are SGHTA and FQGNSA. Between the trimmed V and J ends, which lost 1 base and 8 bases, there was a span of 5 bases. The CDR3 DNA reads TGTGCCAGCAGCTTAGGCAGAGAAGCTTTCTTT. It translates to CASSLGREAFF.